This record concerns one TCR beta chain sequence. Germline loops: CDR1 SGHNT, CDR2 YENEEA. Trimming took 5 bases from V and 6 from J, leaving 17 bases between them. This CDR3 contains 15 residues. The data were obtained in a study of blood T cell repertoires in COVID-19. As originally analysed: Nucleated cell number was recorded as an estimate derived from reference gene primer amplification. Sequencing used immunoSEQ multiplex PCR; TCRdb keeps in-frame clones, though not all of them. The DNA was the basis for D and trimming; V, J and clone size are from that table. The sample carries 70,000 to 75,000 clones, 90% recorded once.

Specimen: peripheral blood. The origin of this receptor is a woman under 30 with acute or convalescent COVID-19. The V call is TRBV11-3, the J call TRBJ2-1, with D maybe TRBD2 (5 bases). Here the CDR3 DNA reads TGTGCCAGCAGCGGAGGAGCGTTCACGGGCAATGAGCAGTTCTTC. Its protein is CASSGGAFTGNEQFF.